The source of this T cell receptor beta chain is a study of OX40 agonist ivuxolimab in advanced cancers. Study-level background: Patients were under 90% male with ages roughly 20 to 90, mean about 54. Allowance was made for prior anti-PD-1, anti-PD-L1 or anti-CTLA-4 therapy, and 35% to 40% had some. The study's findings and limits: Among the least clonally expanded were partial responders at 0.1-3.0 mg/kg. Averaging showed that CD8+ T cells had more expanded clones than CD4+ did.

As concerns this clone: Its antigen is unidentified.

The V segment lost 0 bases and the J segment 4 bases; nucleotides outside the gene matches: 6. The germline V gene has CDR1 MDHEN and CDR2 SYDVKM. The CDR3 has 17 residues. Libraries were prepared by immunoSEQ multiplex PCR; TCRdb keeps only in-frame clonotypes and omits some of them. The sample has approximately 60,000 clones; roughly 84% are singletons. The input for sequencing was CD4+ or CD8+ T cells sorted from blood, taken in a trial of the OX40 agonist ivuxolimab. The chain links TRBV28 to TRBJ2-3, with TRBD2 matching 11 bases. The TCR was taken from an adult with an advanced solid tumor such as melanoma, head and neck, liver or kidney cancer. This CDR3 reads CASSLWSLAGGPDTQYF. The CDR3 DNA follows: TGTGCCAGCAGTTTATGGTCCCTAGCGGGAGGCCCAGATACGCAGTATTTT. The entire variable domain, with the rest obtained from reference TRBV28 and TRBJ2-3, is as follows: DVKVTQSSRYLVKRTGEKVFLECVQDMDHENMFWYRQDPGLGLRLIYFSYDVKMKEKGDIPEGYSVSREKKERFSLILESASTNQTSMYLCASSLWSLAGGPDTQYFGPGTRLTVL.